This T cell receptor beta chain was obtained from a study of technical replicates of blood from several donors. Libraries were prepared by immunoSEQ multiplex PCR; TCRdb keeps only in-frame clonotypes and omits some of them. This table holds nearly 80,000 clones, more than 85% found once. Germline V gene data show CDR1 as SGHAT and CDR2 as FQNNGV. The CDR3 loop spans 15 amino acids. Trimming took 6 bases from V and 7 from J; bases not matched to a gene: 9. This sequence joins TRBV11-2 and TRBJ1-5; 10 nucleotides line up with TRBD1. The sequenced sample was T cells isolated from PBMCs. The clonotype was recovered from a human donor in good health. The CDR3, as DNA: TGTGCCAGCAGTGAGACCGGGACAGGGGTACAGCCCCAGCATTTT. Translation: CASSETGTGVQPQHF.